This T cell receptor (beta chain) is from a study of regulatory T cells in long-lasting Graves disease. The CDR3 extends over 15 amino acids. From germline, CDR1 is SGHVS and CDR2 FQNEAQ. Construction of TCR beta libraries relied on iRepertoire HTBI primers and on Arm-PCR targeting CDR3 regions. TCRdb re-called the multiplex PCR reads with MiXCR, one entry per CDR3 protein. The profile covers around 470,000 distinct CDR3 sequences, with 14% appearing a single time and approximately 15% taken by the ten largest. There are many counts of this clonotype. At one of its ends the junction is not consistent with the germline gene, which may arise from a read error. Time point specified: newly diagnosed GD, antithyroid drugs for less than 3 months. There was RNA extracted from PBMCs, and the TCR library was made from it. Collection of peripheral blood (around 10 milliliters) was done using EDTA tubes. The same specimen was also included in a second study, on T cells in Graves' hyperthyroidism and ophthalmopathy.

This receptor was identified in a woman in her forties or fifties with Graves disease. Sequencing used peripheral blood mononuclear cells (PBMCs), obtained at new diagnosis, from a patient treated with antithyroid drugs. The chain couples TRBV7-8 to TRBJ2-7; TRBD2 matches 7 bases. CDR3 region: CASSLGAGAAHEQYF. The CDR3 coding sequence is TGTGCCAGCAGTTTAGGGGCGGGAGCGGCCCACGAGCAGTACTTC.